This T cell receptor beta chain is drawn from a study of blood T cell repertoires in COVID-19. TCRdb's table, derived via immunoSEQ multiplex PCR, lists solely in-frame clones and lacks some. The repertoire holds about 350,000 clones, with roughly 90% as singletons. Trimming left V 4 bases short and J 1 base short, with 13 bases between. The CDR3 length is 16 residues. Germline V gene data show CDR1 as LGHDT and CDR2 as YNNKEL (reference sequence). This clone was seen a few times. This sequence originates from a woman under 40 who had recovered from COVID-19. The rearrangement uses TRBV3-1 (or the pseudogene TRBV3-2) and TRBJ2-2; a weak D match, TRBD2 (6 bases). Sequenced input: PBMCs or T cells enriched from blood (not recorded which). This CDR3 reads CASSRHNGRNTGELFF. The CDR3 region has the DNA TGTGCCAGCAGCCGACACAACGGGAGGAACACCGGGGAGCTGTTTTTT.